The 16 T cell receptor beta chains presented below share a single source sample, sequenced in a study of CD8+CD57+ T cells in acquired aplastic anemia. The template for TCR beta VDJ and CDR3 sequence profiling was genomic DNA. TCRdb fed the reads into MiXCR, producing one record per CDR3 protein. The sample holds about 220,000 distinct CDR3 sequences, around 32% seen once. Sequenced: sorted CD4+, CD8+, or CD8+CD57+ T cells (not recorded which) from PBMCs. The receptors come from a human donor in good health, serving as a control.

This clonotype was detected only a few times. DNA of the CDR3: TGTGCCAGCTCACCAAGACTAGCGGGAGACCACAATGAGCAGTTCTTC. Its protein is CASSPRLAGDHNEQFF. The chain uses TRBV18 and TRBJ2-1; 12 bases agree with TRBD2. The germline gives CDR1 KGHSH, CDR2 LQKENI. The J segment lost 5 bases and the V segment lost 2 bases, leaving 4 bases of the junction unmatched. This CDR3 has 16 residues.

This clonotype was counted many times. The rearrangement links TRBV19 to TRBJ1-5; 10 bases match TRBD1. Unmatched junction bases numbered 11, after V lost 5 bases and J lost 7 bases. The germline gives CDR1 LNHDA, CDR2 SQIVND (reference sequence). The CDR3 runs to 16 residues. The CDR3 region has the DNA TGTGCCAGTAGTCTCGAGGGGACAGGGGTTAGGCAGCCCCAGCATTTT. Translation: CASSLEGTGVRQPQHF. The full variable domain, in which reference TRBV19 and TRBJ1-5 provide the parts outside the CDR3, is DGGITQSPKYLFRKEGQNVTLSCEQNLNHDAMYWYRQDPGQGLRLIYYSQIVNDFQKGDIAEGYSVSREKKESFPLTVTSAQKNPTAFYLCASSLEGTGVRQPQHFGDGTRLSIL.

With respect to this clonotype: A clone one base away is much larger, so this may be a read error. This chain connects TRBV6-5 to TRBJ1-1, with D unclear. The CDR3 is 14 amino acids. Germline CDR1 reads MNHEY; CDR2 reads SVGAGI. With 5 bases removed from V and 7 bases from J, the gap between germline ends came to 17 bases. Written as DNA, the CDR3 is TGTGCCAGCAGTGAAGGAAAGGCGTGGATTGAAGCTTTCTTT. Protein sequence: CASSEGKAWIEAFF.

In DNA form, the CDR3 reads TGTGCCAGCAGCCCCTGGGCTAGCGGGGGGGCCGATTTAGATACGCAGTATTTT. Its protein product is CASSPWASGGADLDTQYF. The chain employs TRBV11-2 and TRBJ2-3, with 12 positions matching TRBD2. Trimming at V came to 5 bases and at J to 5 bases, leaving 14 bases not matched to a gene. The CDR3 contains 18 residues. Germline V gene data show CDR1 as SGHAT and CDR2 as FQNNGV.

CDR3 region: CSVSTGYRNYGYTF. CDR3 nucleotide sequence: TGCAGCGTTAGTACAGGGTATCGTAACTATGGCTACACCTTC. V usage is TRBV29-1 and J usage is TRBJ1-2, with D maybe TRBD1 (6 bases). Trimming pared 5 bases from V and 1 base from J, leaving 14 bases between. CDR3 length: 14 amino acids. Germline values: CDR1 SQVTM, CDR2 ANQGSEA.

There are many counts of this clonotype. V and J are TRBV5-1 and TRBJ1-6, with D uncertain. The CDR3 totals 14 residues. V was pared by 4 bases and J by 6 bases, with 11 bases between. Germline loops: CDR1 SGHRS, CDR2 YFSETQ. The CDR3 DNA follows: TGCGCCAGCAGCATGGACCGGGGTAATTCACCCCTCCACTTT. This gives the protein CASSMDRGNSPLHF.

Worth noting for this clonotype: Being one base from a much bigger clone, this may be a read error. The DNA is omitted, as the CDR3 cannot be located on it reliably, and the CDR3 follows TCRdb's listing. The rearrangement joins TRBV7-3 to TRBJ1-2; TRBD1, the table's D call, lacks a check against the DNA. The CDR3 is 16 residues long, ends included. Per the germline V gene, CDR1 is SGHTA and CDR2 is FQGTGA. CDR3 sequence reads: CAQTPGTGPPNYGCTF.

The CDR3 nucleotides are TGTGCCAGCAGCTTGGGATGGGGGGGAGTCGAAGAGACCCAGTACTTC. Encoded protein: CASSLGWGGVEETQYF. The rearrangement links TRBV7-9 to TRBJ2-5; 7 bases are shared with TRBD2. J was trimmed by 3 bases and V by 3 bases; bases with no gene match: 10. CDR1 SEHNR and CDR2 FQNEAQ come from the germline V gene (reference sequence). This CDR3 spans 16 amino acids.

For this clonotype: Since the CDR3 does not end with the conserved phenylalanine or tryptophan, this likely comes from a read error. The rearrangement uses TRBV20-1 and TRBJ2-1; D could derive from TRBD1 or TRBD2 (6 bases each). Germline CDR1 reads DFQATT; CDR2 reads SNEGSKA (reference sequence). The ends were cut back, 5 bases at V and 0 bases at J, with 17 bases in the middle. The CDR3 length is 16 residues. This chain's CDR3 is CSAGGGQANSYNEQFL. Written as DNA, the CDR3 is TGCAGTGCTGGAGGGGGTCAAGCAAACTCCTACAATGAGCAGTTCCTC.

A note on this clonotype: This clone may be a read error of a much larger clone one base away. This sequence joins TRBV6-6 and TRBJ2-5; no firm D call. Looked up from germline, CDR1 is MNHNY and CDR2 is SVGAGI (reference sequence). The V end lost 6 bases, the J end lost 7 bases, and 15 bases lay between the germline ends. The length of the CDR3 is 13 residues. The CDR3 spells CASSNEGRWTQYF. The CDR3 DNA reads as TGTGCCAGCAGCAACGAAGGACGGTGGACCCAGTACTTC.

Ten or more counts support this clonotype. The V call is TRBV19, the J call TRBJ1-4, with D possibly TRBD1 on 5 matching bases. The CDR3 runs to 15 residues. Germline CDR1 and CDR2: LNHDA and SQIVND (reference sequence). The germline V and J ends were trimmed by 6 bases and 2 bases, with 13 bases remaining between them. In nucleotides, the CDR3 is TGTGCCAGTAGGCGTGACAGCCTCACTAATGAAAAACTGTTTTTT. Translating gives CASRRDSLTNEKLFF.

This clonotype was detected many times. The V call is TRBV20-1, the J call TRBJ2-1, with D possibly TRBD1 on 5 matching bases. The germline V and J ends were trimmed by 0 bases and 4 bases, with 16 bases remaining between them. Germline values: CDR1 DFQATT, CDR2 SNEGSKA (reference sequence). CDR3 length: 16 residues. The CDR3: CSARDPRTPDYNEQFF. CDR3 coding DNA: TGCAGTGCTAGAGATCCGAGGACACCGGATTACAATGAGCAGTTCTTC.

This clonotype was seen many times. The chain is built from TRBV29-1 and TRBJ2-7; no clear D gene. Per the germline V gene, CDR1 is SQVTM and CDR2 is ANQGSEA. The CDR3 has 11 amino acids. Trimming removed 7 bases at V and 7 bases at J, with 14 bases between. CDR3: CSGSQAAEQYF. Here the CDR3 DNA reads TGCAGCGGTTCCCAGGCGGCAGAGCAGTACTTC.

To note about this clonotype: A much larger clone differs by one base, so this may be a read error. The rearrangement joins TRBV2 to TRBJ2-7; the match to TRBD2 covers 7 bases. The CDR3 is 12 amino acids. Germline CDR1 is SNHLY and CDR2 is FYNNEI. V gave up 5 bases and J gave up 8 bases; unmatched junction bases: 6. The CDR3, as DNA: TGTGCCAGCAGTTTTACTAGCGCCAAGCAGTACTTC. It is translated as CASSFTSAKQYF.

The chain recombines TRBV4-2 with TRBJ2-7; D assignment may be TRBD1 or TRBD2 (5 bases each). V lost 0 bases and J lost 1, with 10 bases in between. From germline, CDR1 is LGHNA and CDR2 YNFKEQ. The CDR3 is 15 amino acids. The chain's CDR3 is CASSQEGGGSYEQYF. CDR3 coding DNA: TGTGCCAGCAGCCAAGAAGGTGGGGGTTCCTACGAGCAGTACTTC.

The chain recombines TRBV2 with TRBJ2-7; 7 positions match TRBD1. Germline CDR1 is SNHLY and CDR2 is FYNNEI. The CDR3 runs 13 residues. J was trimmed by 6 bases and V by 6 bases; bases with no gene match: 8. CDR3 sequence (DNA): TGTGCCAGCAGGGTGACAGGGTTGGTCGAGCAGTACTTC. It yields the protein CASRVTGLVEQYF.